What follows describes a single T cell receptor (beta chain). What it recognizes is unknown. The data stem from a study of shared clonotypes between healthy human individuals. Across the whole study: Ranging from 18 to 49 in age, donors were a couple of women and a few men. Study outcomes and limitations: Larger estimated richness was generally seen in naive subsets than in memory subsets.

Under the authors' procedure: There were no quality scores in the junction-only immunoSEQ sequences, so filtering differed. Repertoires were generated with immunoSEQ multiplex PCR, while TCRdb's copy carries only in-frame clones and drops some. That table is the source of V, J and clone size, and D and trimming were worked out from the DNA. The sample lists hundreds of thousands of clones; 95% to 96% were seen once. Per germline, CDR1 MDHEN and CDR2 SYDVKM. Deletions cut 5 bases from V and 6 bases from J, with 16 bases between. The CDR3 totals 14 residues. Terminally differentiated effector memory CD45RA+ cells were excluded from the naive CD8 cells, which were CD45RO-negative and positively selected for CCR7. Donors comprised only Caucasian adults living in Nashville, Tennessee.

The sequencing input was naive CD8+ T cells sorted from blood. This chain joins TRBV28 and TRBJ1-2; D not certain. The TCR comes from a woman aged 25 to 45 in good health. The CDR3 bases are TGTGCCAGCAGTCTCCGGGAAAAGATAAATGGCTACACCTTC. Translating it yields CASSLREKINGYTF.